The clone carrying this TCR beta chain was observed a few times. The sample comes from a study of graft-versus-host responses after intestinal transplantation. Looking at the study overall: Transplant recipients had multivisceral, liver-intestinal, or isolated intestinal grafts.

Only in-frame clones appear in the TCRdb table, and some are missing; sequencing was by immunoSEQ multiplex PCR. Of 9,400 or so clones in the sample, 30% to 40% were seen once. V was pared by 4 bases and J by 1 base, with 14 bases between. The CDR3 is 15 residues long. Germline V gene lookup returns CDR1 LGHNA and CDR2 YNFKEQ. The chain uses TRBV4-2 and TRBJ2-7, with a tentative D call TRBD2 (6 bases). The receptor comes from a human patient who received an intestinal transplant. This sample comprised alloreactive CD4+ T cells from a mixed lymphocyte reaction culture, obtained before intestinal transplant. Indicated subset: CFSE-low proliferating T cells sorted from roughly six-day pre-transplant mixed lymphocyte reaction (GvH or HvG direction). The chain's CDR3 is CASSRGTRHSYEQYF. In DNA form, the CDR3 reads TGTGCCAGCAGCCGCGGGACCCGTCATTCCTACGAGCAGTACTTC.